This TCR beta chain comes out of a study of blood T cells in healthy people across ages (dated by TCRdb to the mid-2010s). As for the study more broadly: Template switching captured roughly one uniquely barcoded TCR beta cDNA molecule per two T cells in model experiments. To track age-related changes in TCR beta repertoire diversity, the study relied on deep sequencing normalized with unique cDNA molecular identifiers. The donors were divided into four age groups: young (average about 16 years), middle-aged (approximately 39), aged (approximately 59) and long-lived (about 79). To avoid experimental bias, donors of different ages were randomly spread across the sequencing lanes. Two additional independent replicas of 1 million unique cDNA reads from the same blood draw were analyzed for two donors (one aged 18 to 30 and one aged 80 or older). Results the study describes overall, beyond this receptor: Donor CMV infection status was unknown, potentially confounding age-related changes in expanded clonotypes. There was a strong correlation between observed TCR beta diversity and the percentage of naive T cells measured by flow cytometry. Estimates of total diversity based on one million sequenced T cells were considered lower bounds and underestimates. As age increased, observed TCR beta diversity per million T cells dropped in a roughly linear way, and a significant reduction was already evident by age roughly 36. Compared with the aged group, the long-lived group had more naive CD4+ T cells, fewer expanded clones and increased TCR diversity, a pattern suggesting age selection. Conclusive comparison of naive and antigen-experienced compartments was prevented by the profiling of bulk unsorted PBMCs.

Library construction relied on 5' RACE. Sequencing instrument: Illumina HiSeq 2500. A second PCR of roughly 6 to 11 cycles was performed with a sample-barcoded 5' primer and a J-beta primer mix. Each TCR beta cDNA molecule received a unique molecular identifier from a template-switch 5' adaptor carrying 12 random nucleotides. Each sample yielded at least 2.5 million CDR3-containing paired-end reads. First-strand cDNA was synthesized from all RNA with the Mint cDNA synthesis kit, primed by a TRBC-specific oligonucleotide. Following uracil-DNA glycosylase treatment, all cDNA underwent a first 18-cycle PCR with the universal primers M1SS and BC2_uni_R. Under the source paper's analysis protocol: Normalization of each sample was performed by random selection of 1 million high-quality reads, each carrying a distinct molecular identifier. Instead of being binned into consensus sequences, reads with shared molecular identifiers were discarded. MiTCR, set to a Q25 quality threshold and the strictest error-elimination algorithm, was used for CDR3 identification, clonotype clustering and error correction. A nonparametric unseen species model with Euler transformation was used to estimate a lower bound on total TCR beta diversity. TCRdb cleaned the public reads at Q25 with fastp, built clones with MiXCR and kept in-frame beta chains. Records with the same CDR3 protein are collapsed into one entry carrying the most frequent genes and DNA. TCRdb, not the authors, supplied the V and J calls. The sample table holds around 870,000 distinct CDR3 sequences, of which 25% to 30% were seen once. The ten largest clones take up 15% to 20% of the sample.

In the case of this clonotype: Its antigen remains unidentified. No much larger clonotype is one base removed from it; base qualities were not supplied.

Systemically healthy Caucasian individuals from Russia, roughly 40 in total and aged about 6 to 90 years, were included as donors. About 9.8 milliliters of peripheral blood were drawn from each donor into EDTA-treated Vacutainer tubes. PBMCs were isolated by Ficoll-Paque density-gradient centrifugation, with at least 6 million obtained per sample. Total RNA, at least 5 micrograms per sample, was extracted from PBMCs with Trizol reagent. For every donor, an aliquot of PBMCs went through flow cytometry to measure the percentages of naive CD45RAhigh/CD27high T cells. The CDR3 holds 15 amino acids from the cysteine to the phenylalanine. Here the CDR3 DNA is all that survives: 45 bases in frame from base 1. V gives up 4 bases and J gives up 1 base, and the segment between their germline ends measures 16 bases. The germline V gene gives CDR1 as SQVTM and CDR2 as ANQGSEA.

The specimen was blood. This clonotype originated in a woman of 80 years or more in good health. The rearrangement combines TRBV29-1 with TRBJ1-1; TRBD1 is perhaps the D gene, given 5 matching bases. This receptor carries the CDR3 CSVVGGEDTNTEAFF. The sequence in DNA is TGCAGCGTTGTTGGAGGGGAGGACACGAACACTGAAGCTTTCTTT.